Listed below are T cell receptor beta chains from one sample, sequenced in a study of blood T cell repertoires in COVID-19. Repertoires were generated with immunoSEQ multiplex PCR, while TCRdb's copy carries only in-frame clones and drops some. Here the sample spans roughly 190,000 clones, more than 70% being singletons. Specimen: peripheral blood. These receptors were obtained from a woman in her sixties with acute or convalescent COVID-19. Both conserved end residues are part of each CDR3. The D gene is left open where the match is weak. Rows may omit the clone size; those that give it use once, few, many or a size class.

>TRBJ1-6|TRBV6-5|-|once
TGTGCCAGCAGTTACTCATCAGGGTTGAGTTCACCCCTCCACTTT
CASSYSSGLSSPLHF
>TRBJ1-5|TRBV15|-|-
TGTGCCACCAGCAGGGGAGGCAGGGCTGGGTATAGCAATCAGCCCCAGCATTTT
CATSRGGRAGYSNQPQHF
>TRBJ2-1|TRBV30|TRBD2|-
TGTGCCTGGACGGGACTAGCGGGAATGGATCGGTTCTTC
CAWTGLAGMDRFF
>TRBJ1-2|TRBV6-5|-|-
TGTGCCAGCAGGGAGACGGGAGAGACGGGCTACACCTTC
CASRETGETGYTF
>TRBJ2-1|TRBV7-8|TRBD2|-
TGTGCCAGCAGCTTAGCGCGACGAGGGACTAGCGGGAGATCCAATGAGCAGTTCTTC
CASSLARRGTSGRSNEQFF
>TRBJ1-3|TRBV13|-|few
TGTGCCAGCAGCCCAAGGACAGCCTCTGGAAACACCATATATTTT
CASSPRTASGNTIYF
>TRBJ2-7|TRBV5-4|TRBD1|few
TGTGCCAGCAGCCCCCCTCCGGGACAGAGTCCCTACGAGCAGTACTTC
CASSPPPGQSPYEQYF
>TRBJ1-3|TRBV5-1|-|-
TGCGCCAGCAGCTCCCAGGGCCCTATAAACACCATATATTTT
CASSSQGPINTIYF
>TRBJ1-5|TRBV2|-|-
TGTGCCAGCAGTGACCAGGCCTATAGCAATCAGCCCCAGCATTTT
CASSDQAYSNQPQHF
>TRBJ2-1|TRBV2|TRBD2|-
TGTGCCAGCAGTCGTTTGGGGCGGGAGGGCCGAAATGAGCAGTTCTTC
CASSRLGREGRNEQFF
>TRBJ1-5|TRBV10-2|TRBD1|-
TGCGCCAGCAGCGGGACAGTTTATCAGCCCCAGCATTTT
CASSGTVYQPQHF
>TRBJ2-2|TRBV5-1|TRBD2|-
TGCGCCAGCAGCTTGACCGGGACTAGCGGGGCGAACACCGGGGAGCTGTTTTTT
CASSLTGTSGANTGELFF
>TRBJ1-5|TRBV6-2/TRBV6-3|TRBD1|once
TGTGCCAGCAGTCTGACAGGGAATCAGCCCCAGCATTTT
CASSLTGNQPQHF
>TRBJ1-1|TRBV5-1|TRBD1|-
TGCGCCAGCAGCACTGGGGGACAGCTGAACACTGAAGCTTTCTTT
CASSTGGQLNTEAFF
>TRBJ2-7|TRBV18|-|-
TGTGCCAGCTCACCATCGGGTGACGAGCAGTACTTC
CASSPSGDEQYF
>TRBJ2-5|TRBV3-1/TRBV3-2|TRBD1|-
TGTGCCAGCAGCCAAGATGGGACAGGGTGGCAGGCGACCCAGTACTTC
CASSQDGTGWQATQYF
>TRBJ2-3|TRBV18|-|-
TGTGCCAGCTCAGGACAGTTTGAGGATACGCAGTATTTT
CASSGQFEDTQYF
>TRBJ1-1|TRBV7-8|-|-
TGTGTGCAGACGAACAGGGCGGGCACTGAAGCTTTCTTT
CVQTNRAGTEAFF
>TRBJ2-7|TRBV18|TRBD1|-
TGTGCCAGCTCACCTCAGGGGGCATCCTACGAGCAGTACTTC
CASSPQGASYEQYF
>TRBJ1-2|TRBV6-5|-|once
TGTGCCAGCAGTTATTCTGGGCAGATTATCTATGGCTACACCTTC
CASSYSGQIIYGYTF
>TRBJ2-1|TRBV30|TRBD2|-
TGTGCCTCCGGGACTAGCAGCTCCTACAATGAGCAGTTCTTC
CASGTSSSYNEQFF
>TRBJ2-1|TRBV21-1|-|-
TGTGCCAGCAGCACCTCCCTCTTTAGCGGGAGTCGGGATGAGCAGTTCTTC
CASSTSLFSGSRDEQFF
>TRBJ2-2|TRBV18|-|-
TGTGCCAGCTCACAACAGGGTTCGTGGAACACCGGGGAGCTGTTTTTT
CASSQQGSWNTGELFF
>TRBJ2-7|TRBV2|TRBD1|-
TGTGCCAGCAGTGATTACAGGGGCCGATCTGAGCAGTACTTC
CASSDYRGRSEQYF
>TRBJ2-1|TRBV5-1|TRBD2|-
TGCGCCAGCAGTCTCAGCGGGATCCTCTACAATGAGCAGTTCTTC
CASSLSGILYNEQFF
>TRBJ2-1|TRBV2|TRBD2|-
TGTGCCAGCAGTGTCAGCGGGAGCGGGGCGGGTGAGCAGTTCTTC
CASSVSGSGAGEQFF
>TRBJ1-1|TRBV20-1|TRBD1|-
TGCAGTGCTAGTGGGACAGCACTTCCAAACACTGAAGCTTTCTTT
CSASGTALPNTEAFF
>TRBJ1-2|TRBV24-1|-|-
TGTGCCACCAGTGAACCTACTCATGACTATGGCTACACCTTC
CATSEPTHDYGYTF
>TRBJ2-2|TRBV4-1|TRBD2|-
TGCGCCAGCAGCCAAGCGACTAGCGGGAGGGCGAACACCGGGGAGCTGTTTTTT
CASSQATSGRANTGELFF
>TRBJ2-5|TRBV3-1/TRBV3-2|TRBD1|-
TGTGCCAGCAGCCTTCCGGGACAGGGCCAAGAGACCCAGTACTTC
CASSLPGQGQETQYF
>TRBJ2-5|TRBV10-2|TRBD2|-
TGCGCCAGCAGTCTAGCGGGAAATCCAGGAGAGACCCAGTACTTC
CASSLAGNPGETQYF
>TRBJ2-7|TRBV2|TRBD2|-
TGTGCCAGCATTCCAGGACTAGCCCTTCCCTACGAGCAGTACTTC
CASIPGLALPYEQYF
>TRBJ2-5|TRBV28|-|-
TGTGCCAGCAGTTTCCGAGGCCGTCAAGAGACCCAGTACTTC
CASSFRGRQETQYF
>TRBJ2-7|TRBV19|TRBD2|-
TGTGCCAGTAGCCCGAGCGGGAGGGTAAGCGAGCAGTACTTC
CASSPSGRVSEQYF
>TRBJ2-5|TRBV14|-|-
TGTGCCAGCAGCCCTCCCCAAAGCAGGGTCGCGGAGACCCAGTACTTC
CASSPPQSRVAETQYF
>TRBJ1-2|TRBV6-6|-|-
TGTGCCAGCAGTTACAGGGCGGGGGATCGGGGCTACACCTTC
CASSYRAGDRGYTF
>TRBJ1-2|TRBV6-1|-|-
TGTGCCAGCAGTGAGGGGGGTAGACCTACGTATGGCTACACCTTC
CASSEGGRPTYGYTF
>TRBJ2-3|TRBV10-3|TRBD1|-
TGTGCCATCAGTGAGACCACCGGGACAGTTAGCACAGATACGCAGTATTTT
CAISETTGTVSTDTQYF
>TRBJ1-2|TRBV3-1/TRBV3-2|-|-
TGTGCCAGCAGAGGGCGGGGGGGCCGAACGTCAGGCTACACCTTC
CASRGRGGRTSGYTF
>TRBJ1-3|TRBV9|-|-
TGTGCCAGCAGCCCCGTCGGTAACTCTGGAAACACCATATATTTT
CASSPVGNSGNTIYF
>TRBJ2-1|TRBV28|TRBD2|-
TGTGCCACCGACCGACTAGCCGCTGAGCAGTTCTTC
CATDRLAAEQFF
>TRBJ1-5|TRBV2|-|few
TGTGCCAGCAGTCTCGACAGAAGTCAGCCCCAGCATTTT
CASSLDRSQPQHF
>TRBJ1-6|TRBV18|TRBD1|-
TGTGCCAGCTCACCACCAGGGACAGCTAATTCACCCCTCCACTTT
CASSPPGTANSPLHF